Listed below are T cell receptor beta chains from one sample, sequenced in a study of vaccination and CD4 T cells after COVID-19. Their antigens remain unidentified. TCRdb passed the PCR reads through MiXCR, listing each CDR3 protein once. The repertoire holds about 19,000 distinct CDR3 sequences, just over 45% seen once, with about 2.9% in the top ten. The material sequenced was CD4+ T cells from blood, cultured in vitro, taken after SARS-CoV-2 vaccination. These receptors were collected from a human donor who had recovered from COVID-19. The CDR3 runs from the conserved cysteine through the conserved F or W. Each record gives: D gene, J gene, V gene, clone size, CDR3 protein, CDR3 DNA. A D gene is named only where the DNA matches it firmly. Size tells how often a clone was seen (once, few, many) or the class of an expanded clone, and some rows leave it out.

NA | TRBJ1-5 | TRBV28 | NA | CATTRGSGQPQHF | TGTGCCACCACCCGGGGTTCGGGACAGCCCCAGCATTTT
NA | TRBJ1-1 | TRBV11-2 | once | CASSLGVGGRLNTEAFF | TGTGCCAGCAGCTTAGGTGTGGGGGGTCGGTTGAACACTGAAGCTTTCTTT
NA | TRBJ2-3 | TRBV6-1 | few | CASTPFHKGTDTQYF | TGTGCCAGCACACCGTTCCACAAGGGCACAGATACGCAGTATTTT
NA | TRBJ1-2 | TRBV20-1 | NA | CSALSGGADGYTF | TGCAGTGCTCTGTCCGGAGGGGCGGATGGCTACACCTTC
TRBD1 | TRBJ2-7 | TRBV27 | NA | CASSWGRFGQGSYEQYF | TGTGCCAGCAGCTGGGGACGATTTGGACAGGGATCCTACGAGCAGTACTTC
TRBD1 | TRBJ1-1 | TRBV6-1 | few | CASLDRGGRDTEAFF | TGTGCCAGCCTCGACAGGGGTGGGCGAGACACTGAAGCTTTCTTT
NA | TRBJ1-2 | TRBV20-1 | large | CSARRGQDEYGYTF | TGCAGTGCTAGACGGGGTCAAGATGAATATGGCTACACCTTC
TRBD2 | TRBJ2-3 | TRBV24-1 | NA | CATSESSREGLLSTDTQYF | TGTGCCACCAGTGAAAGTTCGCGGGAGGGCCTATTGAGCACAGATACGCAGTATTTT
NA | TRBJ2-7 | TRBV6-2/TRBV6-3 | NA | CASSYAYEQYF | TGTGCCAGCAGTTACGCGTACGAGCAGTACTTC
NA | TRBJ2-5 | TRBV11-2 | once | CASTLNSQETQYF | TGTGCCAGCACCTTGAACAGCCAAGAGACCCAGTACTTC
NA | TRBJ2-4 | TRBV6-1 | NA | CASSEAGGVSTLENIQYF | TGTGCCAGCAGTGAAGCGGGTGGGGTTAGCACCCTTGAAAACATTCAGTACTTC
NA | TRBJ2-5 | TRBV7-9 | NA | CASSGGRGRETQYF | TGTGCCAGCAGCGGGGGTCGGGGGAGAGAGACCCAGTACTTC
NA | TRBJ2-3 | TRBV20-1 | NA | CSASGVGARVDTQYF | TGCAGTGCCTCGGGGGTGGGGGCTCGGGTAGATACGCAGTATTTT
TRBD1 | TRBJ1-2 | TRBV6-1 | few | CASRGGMDRGGDYGYTF | TGTGCCAGCAGAGGAGGGATGGACAGGGGGGGGGACTATGGCTACACCTTC
NA | TRBJ2-1 | TRBV11-3 | NA | CASSLRGAGASLGEQFF | TGTGCCAGCAGCTTAAGGGGAGCCGGGGCGAGCCTGGGGGAGCAGTTCTTC
NA | TRBJ1-2 | TRBV6-1 | few | CASIQGWYGYTF | TGTGCCAGCATTCAGGGTTGGTATGGCTACACCTTC
NA | TRBJ1-3 | TRBV7-9 | NA | CASSLGGTGNTIYF | TGTGCCAGCAGCCTGGGCGGGACTGGAAACACCATATATTTT
NA | TRBJ1-1 | TRBV11-3 | few | CASSPTPGYHTEAFF | TGTGCCAGCAGCCCGACCCCAGGGTACCACACTGAAGCTTTCTTT
NA | TRBJ2-7 | TRBV20-1 | few | CSARGGKSSYEQYF | TGCAGTGCTAGAGGTGGGAAGAGCTCCTACGAGCAGTACTTC
TRBD2 | TRBJ2-1 | TRBV19 | NA | CASSIGSSGRPYEQFF | TGTGCCAGTAGTATCGGGTCTAGCGGGAGGCCATATGAGCAGTTCTTC
TRBD2 | TRBJ2-1 | TRBV7-3 | NA | CASSPSGVKVNEQFF | TGTGCCAGCAGCCCTAGCGGGGTTAAAGTAAATGAGCAGTTCTTC
NA | TRBJ1-3 | TRBV7-6 | NA | CASSLGVWATGNTIYF | TGTGCCAGCAGCTTGGGGGTATGGGCCACTGGAAACACCATATATTTT
NA | TRBJ2-2 | TRBV27 | few | CVSVGPLRGELFF | TGTGTTTCCGTGGGGCCCCTCAGGGGGGAGCTGTTTTTT
NA | TRBJ1-2 | TRBV9 | NA | CASSVGDVPNYGYTF | TGTGCCAGCAGCGTAGGGGACGTCCCTAACTATGGCTACACCTTC
TRBD1 | TRBJ1-1 | TRBV10-3 | few | CAIGGSLRGRFGNTEAFF | TGTGCCATCGGGGGGTCGTTGAGGGGGCGGTTTGGGAACACTGAAGCTTTCTTT
NA | TRBJ2-3 | TRBV20-1 | NA | CSAREFGDTQYF | TGCAGTGCAAGGGAGTTTGGAGATACGCAGTATTTT
NA | TRBJ1-2 | TRBV28 | NA | CASSLLDNYGYTF | TGTGCCAGCAGTTTACTGGATAACTATGGCTACACCTTC
NA | TRBJ2-5 | TRBV2 | NA | CASSVLGMKTQYF | TGTGCCAGCAGTGTTTTGGGTATGAAGACCCAGTACTTC
NA | TRBJ2-3 | TRBV19 | NA | CASSPGGSTDTQYF | TGTGCCAGTAGTCCCGGGGGTAGCACAGATACGCAGTATTTT
NA | TRBJ2-3 | TRBV27 | few | CASLPWGSVFGDTQYF | TGTGCCAGCCTCCCCTGGGGTTCGGTGTTCGGAGATACGCAGTATTTT
NA | TRBJ1-1 | TRBV20-1 | few | CSARGGIDTEAFF | TGCAGTGCTAGGGGGGGGATTGACACTGAAGCTTTCTTT
NA | TRBJ1-5 | TRBV6-1 | NA | CASRSTGVNQPQHF | TGTGCCAGCAGGTCCACAGGAGTCAATCAGCCCCAGCATTTT
TRBD1 | TRBJ1-2 | TRBV7-2 | few | CASSSGTGGRNGYTF | TGTGCCAGCAGCTCCGGGACAGGGGGGAGAAATGGCTACACCTTC
NA | TRBJ2-7 | TRBV20-1 | NA | CSAPGTGNYEQYF | TGCAGTGCTCCCGGGACGGGAAACTACGAGCAGTACTTC
NA | TRBJ2-7 | TRBV6-5 | few | CASSYSSTRSTELEQYF | TGTGCCAGCAGTTACTCCTCGACCCGTTCGACCGAGCTCGAGCAGTACTTC
NA | TRBJ2-3 | TRBV11-2 | NA | CASSLEGITDTQYF | TGTGCCAGCAGCTTAGAGGGCATCACAGATACGCAGTATTTT
TRBD2 | TRBJ2-3 | TRBV12-5 | NA | CASGLSSGSTDTQYF | TGTGCTAGTGGCCTATCTAGCGGTAGCACAGATACGCAGTATTTT
TRBD1 | TRBJ1-1 | TRBV6-5 | few | CASSYRGRGEAFF | TGTGCCAGCAGTTACAGGGGGCGCGGTGAAGCTTTCTTT
NA | TRBJ1-2 | TRBV27 | few | CASSRGGDGYTF | TGTGCCAGCAGTCGGGGAGGGGATGGCTACACCTTC
NA | TRBJ2-7 | TRBV6-1 | NA | CASSEAWQGNYEQYF | TGTGCCAGCAGTGAAGCGTGGCAGGGTAACTACGAGCAGTACTTC